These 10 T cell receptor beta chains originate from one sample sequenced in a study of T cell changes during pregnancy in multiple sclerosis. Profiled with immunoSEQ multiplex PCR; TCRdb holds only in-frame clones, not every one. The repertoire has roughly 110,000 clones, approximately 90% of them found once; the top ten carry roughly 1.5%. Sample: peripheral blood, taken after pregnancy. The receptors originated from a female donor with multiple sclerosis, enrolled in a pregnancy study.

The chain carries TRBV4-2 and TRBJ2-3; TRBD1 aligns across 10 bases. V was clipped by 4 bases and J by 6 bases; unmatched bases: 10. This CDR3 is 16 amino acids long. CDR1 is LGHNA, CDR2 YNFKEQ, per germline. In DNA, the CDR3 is TGTGCCAGCAGCCGATTACCGGGACAGGGGCTGGATACGCAGTATTTT. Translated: CASSRLPGQGLDTQYF.

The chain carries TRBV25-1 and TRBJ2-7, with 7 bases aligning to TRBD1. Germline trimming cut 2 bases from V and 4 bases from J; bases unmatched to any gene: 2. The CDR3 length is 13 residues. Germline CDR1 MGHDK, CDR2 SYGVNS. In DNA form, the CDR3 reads TGTGCCAGCAGTGAAACGACAGGGTACGAGCAGTACTTC. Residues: CASSETTGYEQYF.

The CDR3 is CASTRDRFYEQYF. The CDR3 coding sequence is TGTGCCAGCACCAGAGACAGGTTCTACGAGCAGTACTTC. V is TRBV6-1 and J is TRBJ2-7, with TRBD1 as a possible D gene (6 bases). The V end was cut by 7 bases, the J end by 3 bases, with 13 bases between. This CDR3 is 13 amino acids long. The germline V gene has CDR1 MNHNS and CDR2 SASEGT.

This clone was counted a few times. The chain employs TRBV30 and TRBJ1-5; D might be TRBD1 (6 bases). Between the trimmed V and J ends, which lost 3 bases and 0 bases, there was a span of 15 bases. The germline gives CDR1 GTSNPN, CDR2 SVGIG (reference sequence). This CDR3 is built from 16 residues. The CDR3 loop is CAWRAGTMGSNQPQHF. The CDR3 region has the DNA TGTGCCTGGAGAGCCGGGACAATGGGTAGCAATCAGCCCCAGCATTTT.

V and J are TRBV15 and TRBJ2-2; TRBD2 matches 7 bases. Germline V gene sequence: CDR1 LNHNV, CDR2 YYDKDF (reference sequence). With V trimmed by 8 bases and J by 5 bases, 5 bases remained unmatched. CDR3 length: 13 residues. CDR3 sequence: CATPGRVTGELFF. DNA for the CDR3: TGTGCCACCCCGGGGAGGGTTACCGGGGAGCTGTTTTTT.

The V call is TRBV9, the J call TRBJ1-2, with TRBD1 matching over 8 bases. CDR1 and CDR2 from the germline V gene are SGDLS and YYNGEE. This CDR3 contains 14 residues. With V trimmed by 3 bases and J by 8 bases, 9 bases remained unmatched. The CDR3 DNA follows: TGTGCCAGCAGCGCAGAGGACAGGGACCACGGCTACACCTTC. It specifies CASSAEDRDHGYTF.

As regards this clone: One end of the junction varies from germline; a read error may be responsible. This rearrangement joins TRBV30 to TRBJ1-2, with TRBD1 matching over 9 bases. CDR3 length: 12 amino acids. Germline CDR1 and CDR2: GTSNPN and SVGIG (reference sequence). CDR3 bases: TGTGCCTGGGGGGACAGGGACTACGGCTACACCTTC. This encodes CAWGDRDYGYTF.

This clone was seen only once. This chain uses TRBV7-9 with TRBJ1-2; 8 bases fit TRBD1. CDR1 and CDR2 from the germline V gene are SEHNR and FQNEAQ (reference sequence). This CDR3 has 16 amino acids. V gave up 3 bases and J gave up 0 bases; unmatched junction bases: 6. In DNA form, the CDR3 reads TGTGCCAGCAGCTTGTCAACAGGGGGAGCTAACTATGGCTACACCTTC. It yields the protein CASSLSTGGANYGYTF.

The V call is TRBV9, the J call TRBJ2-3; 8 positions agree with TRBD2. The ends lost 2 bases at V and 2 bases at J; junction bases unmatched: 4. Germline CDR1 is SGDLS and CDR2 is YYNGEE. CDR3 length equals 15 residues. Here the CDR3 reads CASSVQRGFTDTQYF. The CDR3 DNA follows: TGTGCCAGCAGCGTGCAGCGGGGGTTCACAGATACGCAGTATTTT.

The CDR3 nucleotides read TGCACCAGCAGACCCCAGGGGGCGCGAGACTATGGCTACACCTTC. Translating gives CTSRPQGARDYGYTF. The V and J genes are TRBV1 and TRBJ1-2; TRBD1, the D gene given by the table, was not confirmed from the DNA. TRBV1 corresponds to a pseudogene. The CDR3 totals 15 residues.